This TCR beta chain was recorded in a study of CD8 T cells in ankylosing spondylitis. This clonotype occurred a few times. The antigen is not known. V lost 0 bases and J lost 6, with 10 bases in between. Germline V gene sequence: CDR1 SGDLS, CDR2 YYNGEE. CDR3 length equals 13 residues. Notes on the study in general: It appeared that ankylosing spondylitis blood was characterized by a TCR beta motif of about 8 highly homologous variants. Within peripheral blood, clones linked to disease were CD8+ and relatively rare.

TCRdb called the 5' RACE reads again in MiXCR, with one record for every CDR3 protein. The sample has a few hundred thousand distinct CDR3 sequences; roughly a sixth are singletons. V and J are TRBV9 and TRBJ2-7; D may be TRBD1 or TRBD2 (5 bases each). The sequence was collected from a male donor with ankylosing spondylitis. The sample comprised blood, either unsorted or a sorted T cell fraction (not recorded which). The CDR3 DNA sequence: TGTGCCAGCAGCGTAGGATGGGGGAGCGAGCAGTACTTC. Its translation is CASSVGWGSEQYF.